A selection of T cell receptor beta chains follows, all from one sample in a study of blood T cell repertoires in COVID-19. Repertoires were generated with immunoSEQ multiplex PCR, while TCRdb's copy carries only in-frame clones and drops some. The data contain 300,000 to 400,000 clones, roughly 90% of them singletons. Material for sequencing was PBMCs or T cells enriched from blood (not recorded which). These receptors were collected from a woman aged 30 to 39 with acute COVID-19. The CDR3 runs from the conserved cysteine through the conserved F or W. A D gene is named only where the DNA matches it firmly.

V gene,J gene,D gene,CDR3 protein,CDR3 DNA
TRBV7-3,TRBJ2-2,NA,CASSFLNTGELFF,TGTGCCAGCAGCTTCCTTAACACCGGGGAGCTGTTTTTT
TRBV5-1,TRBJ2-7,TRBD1,CASSLDPGGYEQYF,TGCGCCAGCAGCTTGGATCCAGGGGGCTACGAGCAGTACTTC
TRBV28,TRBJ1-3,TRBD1,CASRGQGYGNTIYF,TGTGCCAGCAGAGGACAGGGGTACGGAAACACCATATATTTT
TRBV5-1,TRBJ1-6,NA,CASSLEGDFSPLHF,TGCGCCAGCAGCTTGGAGGGGGATTTTTCACCCCTCCACTTT
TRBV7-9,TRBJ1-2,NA,CASSLAPGGADGYTF,TGTGCCAGCAGCTTAGCCCCTGGGGGGGCAGATGGCTACACCTTC
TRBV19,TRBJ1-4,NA,CASSLRQATNEKLFF,TGTGCCAGTAGTCTAAGACAGGCAACTAATGAAAAACTGTTTTTT
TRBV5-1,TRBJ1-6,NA,CASSLGLITNSPLHF,TGCGCCAGCAGCTTGGGACTAATTACTAATTCACCCCTCCACTTT
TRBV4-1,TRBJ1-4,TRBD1,CASSQAEGQGFEKLFF,TGCGCCAGCAGCCAAGCCGAGGGACAGGGGTTTGAAAAACTGTTTTTT
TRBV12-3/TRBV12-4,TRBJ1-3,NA,CASSLGNTIYF,TGTGCCAGCAGCCTTGGAAACACCATATATTTT
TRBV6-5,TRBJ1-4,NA,CASGLRDGYEKLFF,TGTGCCAGCGGCTTGCGGGACGGTTATGAAAAACTGTTTTTT
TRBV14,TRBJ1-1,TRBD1,CASSQGTGGGRAFF,TGTGCCAGCAGCCAAGGTACAGGGGGGGGTAGAGCTTTCTTT
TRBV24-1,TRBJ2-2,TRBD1,CATSEPGQVTGELFF,TGTGCCACCAGTGAGCCGGGACAGGTCACCGGGGAGCTGTTTTTT
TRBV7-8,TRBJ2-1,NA,CASSSWNQQGLRNEQFF,TGTGCCAGCAGCTCATGGAATCAACAGGGTCTGCGGAATGAGCAGTTCTTC
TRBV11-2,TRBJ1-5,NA,CASSLKGSRQPQHF,TGTGCCAGCAGCTTAAAAGGATCGCGGCAGCCCCAGCATTTT
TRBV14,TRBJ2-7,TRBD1,CASSIGTGSYEQYF,TGTGCCAGCAGCATTGGGACAGGGTCCTACGAGCAGTACTTC
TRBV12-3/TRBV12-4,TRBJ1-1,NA,CASSFWFREAFF,TGTGCCAGCAGTTTTTGGTTCAGGGAAGCTTTCTTT
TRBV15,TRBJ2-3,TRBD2,CATSELRTSGGKDTQYF,TGTGCCACCAGTGAATTAAGGACTAGCGGGGGGAAAGATACGCAGTATTTT
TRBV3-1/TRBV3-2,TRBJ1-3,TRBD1,CASSQDKGQGGGNTIYF,TGTGCCAGCAGCCAAGATAAGGGACAGGGAGGTGGAAACACCATATATTTT
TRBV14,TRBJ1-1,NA,CASSQDAQVTEAFF,TGTGCCAGCAGCCAAGATGCTCAGGTCACTGAAGCTTTCTTT
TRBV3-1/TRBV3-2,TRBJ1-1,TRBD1,CASSHLDRGHTEAFF,TGTGCCAGCAGCCATCTGGACAGGGGTCACACTGAAGCTTTCTTT